A single sample is the source of the 25 T cell receptor beta chains below, sequenced in a study of blood T cell repertoires in COVID-19. The repertoire was sequenced with immunoSEQ multiplex PCR; TCRdb's copy has only in-frame clones and lacks some. This table has over 110,000 clones, over 70% appearing once. Sequenced input: peripheral blood. The origin of the receptors is a woman between 50 and 59 years old with acute or convalescent COVID-19.

This clone was seen just once. V gene TRBV6-5 combines with J gene TRBJ2-2; D perhaps matches TRBD1 (8 bases). The germline V and J ends were trimmed by 6 bases and 6 bases, with 17 bases remaining between them. This CDR3 comprises 15 residues. Germline V lookup: CDR1 MNHEY, CDR2 SVGAGI. CDR3 residues: CASSHRGGLAGELFF. As DNA, the CDR3 is TGTGCCAGCAGCCACAGGGGGGGGTTGGCCGGGGAGCTGTTTTTT.

The chain carries TRBV6-5 and TRBJ1-6; 10 bases are shared with TRBD1. Trimming took 4 bases from V and 10 from J; bases not matched to a gene: 10. This CDR3 spans 16 amino acids. Germline values: CDR1 MNHEY, CDR2 SVGAGI. Here the CDR3 reads CASSFYPGTGESPLHF. The CDR3 DNA follows: TGTGCCAGCAGTTTCTACCCCGGGACAGGGGAATCACCCCTCCACTTT.

V gene TRBV19 combines with J gene TRBJ2-7; 11 nucleotides line up with TRBD2. V lost 5 bases to trimming and J lost 0 bases; unmatched junction nucleotides: 12. Germline assignment: CDR1 LNHDA and CDR2 SQIVND (reference sequence). The CDR3 spans 18 residues. The CDR3 nucleotides read TGTGCCAGTAGTCCTACGGGACTAGCGGCGGCTCGCTCCTACGAGCAGTACTTC. Encoded protein: CASSPTGLAAARSYEQYF.

The chain carries TRBV15 and TRBJ1-5, with unresolved D. Germline V CDR1 and CDR2: LNHNV, YYDKDF (reference sequence). Trimming removed 0 bases from V and 11 bases from J, with 17 bases in between. The CDR3 runs to 15 residues. The CDR3 DNA follows: TGTGCCACCAGCAGAGATCGGAGACCGGAGGAAGCCCAGCATTTT. It codes for CATSRDRRPEEAQHF.

The chain is built from TRBV5-1 and TRBJ2-1; D call uncertain. CDR1 is SGHRS and CDR2 is YFSETQ in the germline V gene. Between the trimmed V and J ends, which lost 1 base and 7 bases, there was a span of 6 bases. The CDR3 spans 12 residues. The CDR3, as DNA: TGCGCCAGCAGCTTGACAGATAATGAGCAGTTCTTC. Residues: CASSLTDNEQFF.

V and J are TRBV7-6 and TRBJ2-5; the D is unclear. The CDR3 has 15 amino acids. Trimming cost V 1 base and J 1 base, with 10 bases left between them. Germline lookup yields CDR1 SGHVS and CDR2 FNYEAQ. CDR3 nucleotides: TGTGCCAGCAGCTTAGGAGGATTGATCCAAGAGACCCAGTACTTC. Translating gives CASSLGGLIQETQYF.

This chain uses TRBV30 with TRBJ2-1; 11 bases match TRBD2. J lost 14 bases, V lost 0 bases, and 6 bases had no gene match. Germline V gives CDR1 GTSNPN, CDR2 SVGIG (reference sequence). The CDR3 contains 13 residues. CDR3 residues: CAWSVGSGGEKFF. CDR3 coding DNA: TGTGCCTGGAGTGTTGGTAGCGGGGGGGAAAAGTTCTTC.

The chain employs TRBV9 and TRBJ2-1; D might be TRBD2 (7 bases). CDR1 is SGDLS and CDR2 is YYNGEE in the germline V gene. This CDR3 has 15 residues. The V end lost 3 bases, the J end lost 0 bases, and 10 bases lay between the germline ends. In DNA, the CDR3 is TGTGCCAGCAGCGAGGGGGGGAGCTCCTACAATGAGCAGTTCTTC. This encodes CASSEGGSSYNEQFF.

The chain joins TRBV11-2 to TRBJ2-7, with TRBD1 as a possible D gene (6 bases). The CDR3 spans 15 residues. CDR1 and CDR2 (germline): SGHAT, FQNNGV. V lost 4 bases and J 0 bases, leaving 13 bases between the germline ends. CDR3 DNA: TGTGCCAGCAGCTACGGACAGACCTTCTCCTACGAGCAGTACTTC. Protein product: CASSYGQTFSYEQYF.

Here the CDR3 DNA reads TGTGCCTGGAGTGCGGACAGAAGCTTCTATAATTCACCCCTCCACTTT. Encoded protein: CAWSADRSFYNSPLHF. The genes are TRBV30 and TRBJ1-6, with a tentative D call TRBD1 (6 bases). The CDR3 spans 16 residues. Germline lookup yields CDR1 GTSNPN and CDR2 SVGIG (reference sequence). V gave up 1 base and J gave up 3 bases, with 13 bases separating them.

This CDR3 is CASSQTGSSGYTF. The CDR3 DNA follows: TGTGCCAGCAGTCAGACGGGGAGCTCGGGCTACACCTTC. This sequence joins TRBV6-5 and TRBJ1-2, with no clear D. V lost 5 bases and J lost 8, with 15 bases in between. Germline V gives CDR1 MNHEY, CDR2 SVGAGI. This CDR3 has 13 amino acids.

The V gene is TRBV7-6, the J gene TRBJ1-1, with 8 bases lining up with TRBD1. The CDR3 spans 16 residues. The ends lost 5 bases at V and 2 bases at J; junction bases unmatched: 10. CDR1 is SGHVS, CDR2 FNYEAQ, per germline. CDR3 DNA sequence: TGTGCCAGCAGCGAGAGCCTGGGACAGGTTAACACTGAAGCTTTCTTT. Protein product: CASSESLGQVNTEAFF.

The genes are TRBV30 and TRBJ1-3; D uncertain. The germline CDR1 and CDR2 sequences are GTSNPN and SVGIG (reference sequence). This CDR3 spans 13 amino acids. V lost 0 bases and J 0 bases, leaving 3 bases between the germline ends. CDR3 loop: CAWSVHSGNTIYF. CDR3 nucleotide sequence: TGTGCCTGGAGTGTACACTCTGGAAACACCATATATTTT.

A note on this clone: The same CDR3 can be traced to other DNA sequences in this sample. The chain is built from TRBV10-2 and TRBJ2-7; 7 bases are a match to TRBD2. CDR1 is WSHSY, CDR2 SAAADI, per germline. This CDR3 has 15 amino acids. V was pared by 0 bases and J by 0 bases, with 2 bases of the junction left unmatched. CDR3 sequence reads: CASSESGGGSYEQYF. In nucleotides, the CDR3 is TGCGCCAGCAGTGAGTCTGGCGGGGGCTCCTACGAGCAGTACTTC.

This sequence joins TRBV12-3 or TRBV12-4 and TRBJ1-2, with unresolved D. With 6 bases removed from V and 3 bases from J, the gap between germline ends came to 11 bases. CDR3 length: 13 residues. CDR3 sequence: CASSPDSDYGYTF. The CDR3 nucleotides read TGTGCCAGCAGCCCCGACTCGGACTATGGCTACACCTTC.

The chain joins TRBV15 to TRBJ2-2; a weak D match, TRBD2 (5 bases). V lost 3 bases and J 2 bases, leaving 10 bases between the germline ends. The CDR3 length is 15 residues. Germline lookup yields CDR1 LNHNV and CDR2 YYDKDF (reference sequence). The CDR3 protein is CATSSGLINTGELFF. CDR3 coding DNA: TGTGCCACCAGCAGCGGACTGATTAACACCGGGGAGCTGTTTTTT.

The chain recombines TRBV4-1 with TRBJ1-2; maybe TRBD1 (6 bases). V dropped 0 bases and J dropped 4 bases, with 12 bases sitting between them. The length of the CDR3 is 15 residues. Germline CDR1 is MGHRA and CDR2 is YSYEKL. The CDR3 spells CASSQDGGLSYGYTF. The CDR3 coding sequence is TGCGCCAGCAGCCAAGACGGGGGGCTCAGCTATGGCTACACCTTC.

The chain carries TRBV30 and TRBJ1-1; D ambiguous. This CDR3 region has 14 residues. The V end lost 4 bases, the J end lost 0 bases, and 12 bases lay between the germline ends. The germline V gene encodes CDR1 GTSNPN and CDR2 SVGIG (reference sequence). CDR3 sequence (DNA): TGTGCCTGGACTCGCGGGATTATGAACACTGAAGCTTTCTTT. It specifies CAWTRGIMNTEAFF.

This chain uses TRBV14 with TRBJ1-1; D remains ambiguous. Deletions cut 6 bases from V and 7 bases from J, with 15 bases between. Germline V gene sequence: CDR1 SGHDN, CDR2 FVKESK. The CDR3 loop spans 13 amino acids. CDR3 amino acids: CASSPQHRGEAFF. CDR3 DNA sequence: TGTGCCAGCAGTCCACAGCATCGTGGTGAAGCTTTCTTT.

The rearrangement joins TRBV20-1 to TRBJ2-4; 8 bases are a match to TRBD1. The CDR3 extends over 15 amino acids. Germline V gene sequence: CDR1 DFQATT, CDR2 SNEGSKA (reference sequence). With V trimmed by 3 bases and J by 6 bases, 10 bases remained unmatched. The CDR3 region is CSASDPQGAGNIQYF. The CDR3 DNA follows: TGCAGTGCTAGTGATCCCCAGGGGGCCGGAAACATTCAGTACTTC.

The rearrangement uses TRBV29-1 and TRBJ1-2, with D possibly being TRBD1 (6 bases). Germline CDR1 is SQVTM and CDR2 is ANQGSEA. The CDR3 contains 15 residues. V gave up 3 bases and J gave up 3 bases, with 17 bases separating them. CDR3 residues: CSVDTRDTRHYGYTF. DNA of the CDR3: TGCAGCGTTGATACCCGGGACACCCGACACTATGGCTACACCTTC. The entire variable domain, with the rest obtained from reference TRBV29-1 and TRBJ1-2, is as follows: SAVISQKPSRDICQRGTSLTIQCQVDSQVTMMFWYRQQPGQSLTLIATANQGSEATYESGFVIDKFPISRPNLTFSTLTVSNMSPEDSSIYLCSVDTRDTRHYGYTFGSGTRLTVV.

The genes are TRBV5-1 and TRBJ1-2; weak D call: TRBD1 (5 bases). The CDR3 totals 12 residues. Germline V gene sequence: CDR1 SGHRS, CDR2 YFSETQ. V was clipped by 3 bases and J by 10 bases, with 13 bases between them. CDR3 sequence reads: CASSWDFNAYTF. CDR3 in DNA: TGCGCCAGCAGCTGGGACTTTAACGCCTACACCTTC.

The chain recombines TRBV28 with TRBJ1-1; 7 nucleotides align to TRBD1. Germline trimming cut 2 bases from V and 2 bases from J; bases unmatched to any gene: 2. Per germline, CDR1 MDHEN and CDR2 SYDVKM. This CDR3 comprises 14 residues. The CDR3 loop reads CASSLGDRNTEAFF. The CDR3 DNA follows: TGTGCCAGCAGTTTAGGGGACAGAAACACTGAAGCTTTCTTT.

Details on this clone: The germline gene is not matched at one end of the junction; a read error may be the cause. V and J are TRBV5-5 and TRBJ1-1; unclear D gene. In germline, CDR1 is SGHKS, CDR2 YYEKEE (reference sequence). The CDR3 runs to 11 residues. CDR3 region: CASSLGPGCSF. The CDR3 DNA reads TGTGCCAGCAGCTTGGGGCCGGGATGCTCCTTT.

The chain couples TRBV3-1 (or the pseudogene TRBV3-2) to TRBJ1-1, with a weak D call TRBD1 (5 bases). Trimming left V 1 base short and J 7 bases short, with 16 bases between. Germline V lookup: CDR1 LGHDT, CDR2 YNNKEL (reference sequence). This CDR3 is 15 amino acids long. The CDR3 region is CASSQGGVRGGEAFF. The CDR3 region has the DNA TGTGCCAGCAGCCAAGGGGGGGTGCGAGGTGGTGAAGCTTTCTTT.